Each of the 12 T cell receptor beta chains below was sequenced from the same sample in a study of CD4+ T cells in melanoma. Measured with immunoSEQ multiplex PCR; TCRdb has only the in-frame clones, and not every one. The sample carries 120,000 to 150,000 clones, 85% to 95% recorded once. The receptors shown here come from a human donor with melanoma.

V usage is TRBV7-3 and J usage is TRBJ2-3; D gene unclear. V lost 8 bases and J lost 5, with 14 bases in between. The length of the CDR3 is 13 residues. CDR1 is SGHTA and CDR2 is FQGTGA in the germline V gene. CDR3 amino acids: CASGYGSGDTQYF. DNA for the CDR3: TGTGCCAGCGGTTACGGGTCAGGAGATACGCAGTATTTT.

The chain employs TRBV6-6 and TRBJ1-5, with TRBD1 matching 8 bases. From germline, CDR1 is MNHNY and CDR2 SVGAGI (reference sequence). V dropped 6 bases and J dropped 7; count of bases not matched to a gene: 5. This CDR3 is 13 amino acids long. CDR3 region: CASSRRQGQPQHF. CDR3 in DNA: TGTGCCAGCAGCCGCCGACAGGGGCAGCCCCAGCATTTT.

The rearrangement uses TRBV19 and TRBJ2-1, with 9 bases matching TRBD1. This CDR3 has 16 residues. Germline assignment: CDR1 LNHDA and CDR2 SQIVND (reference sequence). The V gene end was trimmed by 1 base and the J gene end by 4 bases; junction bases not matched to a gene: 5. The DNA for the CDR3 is TGTGCCAGTAGTATAGGTGGGACAGGGCCTTACAATGAGCAGTTCTTC. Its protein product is CASSIGGTGPYNEQFF. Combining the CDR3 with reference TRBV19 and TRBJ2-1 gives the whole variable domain DGGITQSPKYLFRKEGQNVTLSCEQNLNHDAMYWYRQDPGQGLRLIYYSQIVNDFQKGDIAEGYSVSREKKESFPLTVTSAQKNPTAFYLCASSIGGTGPYNEQFFGPGTRLTVL.

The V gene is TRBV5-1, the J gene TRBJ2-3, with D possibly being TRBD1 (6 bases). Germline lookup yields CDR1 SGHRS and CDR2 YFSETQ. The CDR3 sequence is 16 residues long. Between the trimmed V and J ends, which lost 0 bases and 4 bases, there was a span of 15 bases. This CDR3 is CASSLALGAGADTQYF. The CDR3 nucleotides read TGCGCCAGCAGCTTGGCCTTGGGGGCTGGGGCAGATACGCAGTATTTT.

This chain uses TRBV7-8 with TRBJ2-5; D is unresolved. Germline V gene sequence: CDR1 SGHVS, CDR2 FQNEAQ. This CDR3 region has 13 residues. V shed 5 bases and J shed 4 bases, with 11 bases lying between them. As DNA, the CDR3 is TGTGCCAGCAGCCCACAATCGGGAGAGACCCAGTACTTC. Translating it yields CASSPQSGETQYF. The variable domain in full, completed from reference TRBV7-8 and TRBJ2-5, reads GAGVSQSPRYKVAKRGQDVALRCDPISGHVSLFWYQQALGQGPEFLTYFQNEAQLDKSGLPSDRFFAERPEGSVSTLKIQRTQQEDSAVYLCASSPQSGETQYFGPGTRLLVL.

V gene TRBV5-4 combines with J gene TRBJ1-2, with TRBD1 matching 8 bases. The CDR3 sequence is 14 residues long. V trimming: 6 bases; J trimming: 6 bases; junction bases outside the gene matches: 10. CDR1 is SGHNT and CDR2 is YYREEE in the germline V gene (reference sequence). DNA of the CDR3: TGTGCCAGCACCGACACGGGGACAGGCGATGGCTACACCTTC. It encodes CASTDTGTGDGYTF.

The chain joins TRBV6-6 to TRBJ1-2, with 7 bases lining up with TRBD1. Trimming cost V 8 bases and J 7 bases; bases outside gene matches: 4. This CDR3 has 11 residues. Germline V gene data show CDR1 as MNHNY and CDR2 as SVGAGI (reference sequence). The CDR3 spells CASRQGGGYTF. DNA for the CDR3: TGTGCCAGCCGACAGGGTGGTGGCTACACCTTC.

CDR3 sequence reads: CASRRLAGETQYF. The DNA of the CDR3 is TGTGCCAGCAGGAGACTAGCCGGGGAGACCCAGTACTTC. The chain couples TRBV11-2 to TRBJ2-5; 7 nucleotides align to TRBD2. Per the germline V gene, CDR1 is SGHAT and CDR2 is FQNNGV. The J segment lost 5 bases and the V segment lost 6 bases, leaving 6 bases of the junction unmatched. The CDR3 loop spans 13 amino acids. The whole variable domain, remainder taken from reference TRBV11-2 and TRBJ2-5, is EAGVAQSPRYKIIEKRQSVAFWCNPISGHATLYWYQQILGQGPKLLIQFQNNGVVDDSQLPKDRFSAERLKGVDSTLKIQPAKLEDSAVYLCASRRLAGETQYFGPGTRLLVL.

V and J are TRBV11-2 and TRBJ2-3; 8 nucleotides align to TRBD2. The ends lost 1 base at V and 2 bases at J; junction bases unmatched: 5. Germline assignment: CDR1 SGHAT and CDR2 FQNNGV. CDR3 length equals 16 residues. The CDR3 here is CASSLGQRGYTDTQYF. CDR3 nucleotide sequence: TGTGCCAGCAGCTTAGGGCAGCGGGGGTACACAGATACGCAGTATTTT.

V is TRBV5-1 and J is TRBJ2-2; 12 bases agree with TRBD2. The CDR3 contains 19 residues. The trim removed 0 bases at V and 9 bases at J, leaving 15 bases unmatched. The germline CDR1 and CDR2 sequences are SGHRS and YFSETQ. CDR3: CASSLGPSSSGGALRELFF. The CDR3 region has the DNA TGCGCCAGCAGCTTGGGACCTAGTTCTAGCGGGGGGGCCCTCCGGGAGCTGTTTTTT.

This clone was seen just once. The CDR3 DNA reads TGTGCCTGGCATACGCCGGGGGCAGATACGCAGTATTTT. Protein product: CAWHTPGADTQYF. This chain connects TRBV30 to TRBJ2-3, with D perhaps matching TRBD2 (6 bases). The germline V gene encodes CDR1 GTSNPN and CDR2 SVGIG (reference sequence). Trimming stripped 5 bases from V and 4 bases from J, with 13 bases between. This CDR3 has 13 amino acids.

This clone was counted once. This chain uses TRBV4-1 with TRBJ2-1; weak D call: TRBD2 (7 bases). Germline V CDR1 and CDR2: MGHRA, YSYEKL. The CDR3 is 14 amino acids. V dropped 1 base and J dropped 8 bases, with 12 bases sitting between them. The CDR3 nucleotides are TGCGCCAGCAGCCAAGGAAGGGGGGGGGATGAGCAGTTCTTC. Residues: CASSQGRGGDEQFF.